This TCR beta chain stems from a study of CD8 T cells in ankylosing spondylitis. Broader study findings: CD8+ by phenotype, disease-linked clones were relatively rare in peripheral blood. In ankylosing spondylitis blood, a motif of fewer than 10 highly homologous TCR beta variants appeared characteristic. Past studies reported some motif variants in reactive arthritis synovial fluid and blood.

At least ten counts were recorded for this clonotype. The antigen is not known. Each TCR beta library was made by quantitative 5'-RACE that incorporated molecular barcodes. TCRdb analysed the 5' RACE reads with MiXCR anew, one entry per CDR3 protein. The top ten clones hold 0.45% to 0.6% of a sample with 750,000 to 850,000 distinct CDR3 sequences, roughly 10% of them seen once. Germline lookup yields CDR1 DFQATT and CDR2 SNEGSKA (reference sequence). This CDR3 is 14 amino acids long. V lost 1 base and J lost 6, with 13 bases in between. The receptor was derived from a male donor with ankylosing spondylitis. V and J are TRBV20-1 and TRBJ1-5; D remains ambiguous. Sequenced material: blood, either unsorted or a sorted T cell fraction (not recorded which). The CDR3 DNA reads as TGCAGTGCTAGAGTTCCCCAGGTGGGTCAGCCCCAGCATTTT. Its protein is CSARVPQVGQPQHF.